The 26 T cell receptor beta chains in this list originate from one sample, sequenced in a study of a mutant IDH1 vaccine in newly diagnosed glioma. The time point was: week 5, during vaccination. In every dose of vaccine, 300 ug of mutant IDH1 20-mer peptide was given alongside topical imiquimod. This table comes from immunoSEQ multiplex PCR, and its TCRdb copy is limited to in-frame clones, with some not included. The data contain about 25,000 clones, approximately 80% of them singletons. Their antigens remain unidentified. The specimen was PBMCs, collected from a glioma patient whose treatment included an IDH1 peptide vaccine. The receptors originated from a man aged 35 to 55 with glioma.

The chain recombines TRBV27 with TRBJ1-2, with D uncertain. The V end was cut by 4 bases, the J end by 4 bases, with 16 bases between. Germline assignment: CDR1 MNHEY and CDR2 SMNVEV (reference sequence). The CDR3 covers 15 residues. The CDR3 is CASSSWLSVGYGYTF. In DNA form, the CDR3 reads TGTGCCAGCAGTTCTTGGTTATCGGTCGGCTATGGCTACACCTTC.

The chain employs TRBV6-6 and TRBJ1-1; D unclear. The germline V gene has CDR1 MNHNY and CDR2 SVGAGI (reference sequence). Trimming cost V 5 bases and J 3 bases, with 10 bases left between them. The length of the CDR3 is 13 residues. The CDR3 DNA is TGTGCCAGCAGTCAAGGGAAGTACACTGAAGCTTTCTTT. This codes for CASSQGKYTEAFF.

This chain joins TRBV2 and TRBJ2-6; D is perhaps TRBD1 (6 bases). Germline loops: CDR1 SNHLY, CDR2 FYNNEI. This CDR3 contains 16 residues. V lost 4 bases and J lost 0, with 10 bases in between. In DNA, the CDR3 is TGTGCCAGCAGTGGCCGGACAGCCTCTGGGGCCAACGTCCTGACTTTC. Its protein is CASSGRTASGANVLTF.

The rearrangement links TRBV4-3 to TRBJ2-1, with 12 bases aligning to TRBD2. The CDR3 has 18 residues. The V gene's germline CDR1 is LGHNA and CDR2 YSLEER. Germline trimming cut 1 base from V and 7 bases from J; bases unmatched to any gene: 11. CDR3 coding DNA: TGCGCCAGCAGCCAAGGGGCTCCTAGCGGGAGGGCCGGGAATGAGCAGTTCTTC. The encoded protein is CASSQGAPSGRAGNEQFF.

This rearrangement joins TRBV10-3 to TRBJ2-7; D is unresolved. Trimming cost V 5 bases and J 2 bases, with 7 bases left between them. The CDR3 length is 12 residues. CDR1 and CDR2 from the germline V gene are ENHRY and SYGVKD. As DNA, the CDR3 is TGTGCCATCAGTATCGACACCTACGAGCAGTACTTC. Translated, it gives CAISIDTYEQYF.

The rearrangement uses TRBV10-3 and TRBJ2-5; possible D gene TRBD1, 6 bases. CDR1 is ENHRY, CDR2 SYGVKD, per germline. V was pared by 2 bases and J by 5 bases, with 12 bases between. This CDR3 has 14 residues. The CDR3 nucleotides read TGTGCCATCAGTGAGGGGGGACAAGTTGAGACCCAGTACTTC. It yields the protein CAISEGGQVETQYF.

A note on this clone: This CDR3 is also generated by other DNA sequences in the sample. J is TRBJ1-1 and V is TRBV6-5; possibly TRBD1 for D (5 bases). This CDR3 contains 12 residues. Looked up from germline, CDR1 is MNHEY and CDR2 is SVGAGI. V lost 3 bases, J lost 5 bases, and 7 bases lay in between. CDR3 loop: CASSYGGTEAFF. CDR3 DNA: TGTGCCAGCAGTTATGGGGGAACTGAAGCTTTCTTT.

The chain is built from TRBV7-9 and TRBJ1-6, with D perhaps matching TRBD1 (5 bases). Per the germline V gene, CDR1 is SEHNR and CDR2 is FQNEAQ (reference sequence). Trimming cost V 6 bases and J 10 bases, with 16 bases left between them. This CDR3 spans 14 amino acids. CDR3: CASRKQGSESPLHF. In nucleotides, the CDR3 is TGTGCCAGCAGAAAGCAGGGTTCAGAATCACCCCTCCACTTT.

The CDR3 protein is CASSYRLAGGHGGELFF. The CDR3 DNA is TGTGCCAGCAGCTACCGACTAGCGGGAGGGCATGGCGGGGAGCTGTTTTTT. V usage is TRBV5-6 and J usage is TRBJ2-2; 14 bases map to TRBD2. Trimming removed 3 bases from V and 7 bases from J; junction bases left unmatched: 8. The CDR3 spans 17 residues. Per the germline V gene, CDR1 is SGHDT and CDR2 is YYEEEE. The full variable domain, with the rest looked up from reference TRBV5-6 and TRBJ2-2, is DAGVTQSPTHLIKTRGQQVTLRCSPKSGHDTVSWYQQALGQGPQFIFQYYEEEERQRGNFPDRFSGHQFPNYSSELNVNALLLGDSALYLCASSYRLAGGHGGELFFGEGSRLTVL.

The chain is built from TRBV9 and TRBJ1-1; 7 bases map to TRBD1. Germline values: CDR1 SGDLS, CDR2 YYNGEE. CDR3 length: 17 amino acids. The junction had 12 bases not matched to a gene; V was cut back by 0 bases and J by 4 bases. CDR3 residues: CASSVDGRGYGRTEAFF. The CDR3 DNA reads TGTGCCAGCAGCGTAGATGGCAGGGGGTACGGTCGCACTGAAGCTTTCTTT.

The chain joins TRBV20-1 to TRBJ1-2; D call uncertain. Trimming cost V 5 bases and J 6 bases, with 7 bases left between them. The CDR3 runs 10 residues. CDR1 DFQATT and CDR2 SNEGSKA come from the germline V gene (reference sequence). The CDR3, as DNA: TGCAGTGCTCTATCCAATGGCTACACCTTC. This gives the protein CSALSNGYTF.

The genes are TRBV2 and TRBJ2-1; TRBD2 might be the D (6 bases). The CDR3 spans 12 residues. V was clipped by 5 bases and J by 9 bases, with 11 bases between them. CDR1 and CDR2 from the germline V gene are SNHLY and FYNNEI. The CDR3 region is CASSPTSAEQFF. The CDR3 DNA reads as TGTGCCAGCAGTCCGACTAGTGCTGAGCAGTTCTTC.

The rearrangement uses TRBV9 and TRBJ1-1; D ambiguous. V gave up 4 bases and J gave up 1 base, with 11 bases separating them. CDR3 size: 14 residues. Germline loops: CDR1 SGDLS, CDR2 YYNGEE. The CDR3 sequence is CASSPRNGNTEAFF. CDR3 nucleotide sequence: TGTGCCAGCAGCCCCCGAAACGGGAACACTGAAGCTTTCTTT.

In this sample, this clone turned up a few times. Other DNA sequences in the same sample also yield this CDR3. The genes are TRBV5-8 and TRBJ1-2, with D unclear. V dropped 2 bases and J dropped 4 bases, with 15 bases sitting between them. CDR1 is SGHTS and CDR2 is YDEGEE in the germline V gene. CDR3 length equals 15 residues. The CDR3 reads CASSFYDLRGYGYTF. In DNA form, the CDR3 reads TGTGCCAGCAGCTTCTACGACTTGCGTGGCTATGGCTACACCTTC. Variable domain in full (rest from reference TRBV5-8 and TRBJ1-2): EAGVTQSPTHLIKTRGQQATLRCSPISGHTSVYWYQQALGLGLQFLLWYDEGEERNRGNFPPRFSGRQFPNYSSELNVNALELEDSALYLCASSFYDLRGYGYTFGSGTRLTVV.

V and J are TRBV5-8 and TRBJ1-1; weak D call: TRBD1 (6 bases). V lost 5 bases and J lost 0, with 11 bases in between. Germline CDR1 reads SGHTS; CDR2 reads YDEGEE. The CDR3 is 14 amino acids. CDR3 nucleotides: TGTGCCAGCAGAACCAGGGGCATGAACACTGAAGCTTTCTTT. It is translated as CASRTRGMNTEAFF.

The J gene is TRBJ1-5, the V gene TRBV19; 11 nucleotides agree with TRBD1. Trimming cost V 9 bases and J 5 bases; bases outside gene matches: 12. The CDR3 runs to 16 residues. Germline V CDR1 and CDR2: LNHDA, SQIVND (reference sequence). CDR3 in amino acids: CASSEGQGAEYQPQHF. The CDR3 coding sequence is TGTGCCAGCTCCGAAGGACAGGGGGCGGAATATCAGCCCCAGCATTTT.

The V and J genes are TRBV7-9 and TRBJ1-4, with D uncertain. From germline, CDR1 is SEHNR and CDR2 FQNEAQ (reference sequence). The V end lost 4 bases, the J end lost 8 bases, and 20 bases lay between the germline ends. This CDR3 has 16 residues. The chain's CDR3 is CASSSSVGNPEEKLFF. The CDR3 DNA is TGTGCCAGCAGCTCTAGCGTGGGTAATCCGGAGGAAAAACTGTTTTTT.

By proportion, this clone is medium-sized (0.01 to 0.1%). The rearrangement links TRBV6-5 to TRBJ2-2, with TRBD1 matching over 8 bases. The J segment lost 1 base and the V segment lost 4 bases, leaving 5 bases of the junction unmatched. The length of the CDR3 is 16 residues. Germline V lookup: CDR1 MNHEY, CDR2 SVGAGI. The DNA for the CDR3 is TGTGCCAGCAGTTTCTCCGGGACAGGGAACACCGGGGAGCTGTTTTTT. It encodes CASSFSGTGNTGELFF.

This clone was counted only a few times. Written as DNA, the CDR3 is TGCGCCAGCACCCCGGGACAGGGGAACACTGAAGCTTTCTTT. This codes for CASTPGQGNTEAFF. The chain links TRBV4-1 to TRBJ1-1; the match to TRBD1 covers 9 bases. The CDR3 runs 14 residues. Germline V gene data show CDR1 as MGHRA and CDR2 as YSYEKL. Germline trimming cut 7 bases from V and 1 base from J; bases unmatched to any gene: 4.

CDR3 nucleotides: TGTGCCAGCAGTGATGAGGGGTACAATCAGCCCCAGCATTTT. It specifies CASSDEGYNQPQHF. The chain recombines TRBV2 with TRBJ1-5; TRBD1 might be the D (5 bases). The germline V and J ends were trimmed by 3 bases and 3 bases, with 9 bases remaining between them. This CDR3 contains 14 residues. CDR1 SNHLY and CDR2 FYNNEI come from the germline V gene.

The J gene is TRBJ2-5, the V gene TRBV29-1, with 7 bases aligning to TRBD1. The ends lost 0 bases at V and 1 base at J; junction bases unmatched: 5. This CDR3 has 15 amino acids. The germline V gene has CDR1 SQVTM and CDR2 ANQGSEA. CDR3 sequence reads: CSVEEGAGGQETQYF. CDR3 DNA: TGCAGCGTTGAAGAAGGGGCAGGGGGCCAAGAGACCCAGTACTTC.

Only a few counts were recorded for this clone. The chain couples TRBV19 to TRBJ1-3, with D unresolved. Trimming stripped 6 bases from V and 0 bases from J, with 9 bases between. This CDR3 spans 14 amino acids. The germline CDR1 and CDR2 sequences are LNHDA and SQIVND (reference sequence). CDR3 amino acids: CASRGLSSGNTIYF. For the CDR3, the DNA is TGTGCCAGTAGGGGTTTGAGCTCTGGAAACACCATATATTTT.

The chain is built from TRBV7-9 and TRBJ2-3, with D maybe TRBD2 (5 bases). The CDR3 extends over 17 amino acids. The germline CDR1 and CDR2 sequences are SEHNR and FQNEAQ (reference sequence). The V and J ends lost 2 bases and 0 bases respectively, with 15 bases between them. CDR3 protein: CASSLWPEARSTDTQYF. CDR3 nucleotides: TGTGCCAGCAGCTTATGGCCGGAGGCGAGGAGCACAGATACGCAGTATTTT.

This chain connects TRBV7-8 to TRBJ2-7; the D gene is possibly TRBD2 (6 bases). CDR3 length equals 15 residues. Germline values: CDR1 SGHVS, CDR2 FQNEAQ. V lost 5 bases and J 0 bases, leaving 14 bases between the germline ends. The CDR3: CASSTLLASSYEQYF. CDR3 DNA: TGTGCCAGCAGCACCCTTCTAGCGAGCTCCTACGAGCAGTACTTC.

This chain joins TRBV5-4 and TRBJ1-2; TRBD1 agrees at 11 bases. This CDR3 spans 15 amino acids. Germline CDR1 reads SGHNT; CDR2 reads YYREEE (reference sequence). V lost 0 bases, J lost 7 bases, and 5 bases stayed unmatched. CDR3 protein: CASSLAGTGGVGYTF. The CDR3 nucleotides are TGTGCCAGCAGCTTGGCTGGGACAGGGGGTGTTGGCTACACCTTC.

The J gene is TRBJ2-2, the V gene TRBV9; no firm D call. This CDR3 has 14 amino acids. Germline V lookup: CDR1 SGDLS, CDR2 YYNGEE. V lost 6 bases and J lost 1, with 10 bases in between. CDR3 bases: TGTGCCAGCACCGGCGGAATGAACACCGGGGAGCTGTTTTTT. Translated: CASTGGMNTGELFF.